These T cell receptor beta chains were read from a single sample in a study of PD-1 blockade in classical Hodgkin lymphoma. The data were produced by immunoSEQ multiplex PCR, yet TCRdb's version contains in-frame clones alone and is incomplete. The profile shows 35,000 to 45,000 clones, around 72% of them singletons. The sequencing used peripheral blood mononuclear cells (PBMCs), collected before the second cycle of nivolumab. Receptors originate from a human donor with classical Hodgkin lymphoma. Both conserved end residues are part of each CDR3. The order of the fields is J gene, CDR3 length, clone size, V gene, D gene, CDR3 DNA, CDR3 protein. D genes are given only for firm matches. Clone size is shown for a subset of rows, as once, few, many or a class of expanded clone.

>TRBJ2-7|14|NA|TRBV19|TRBD2
TGTGCCAGTAGTATAGGAGGGGGACTAGCGGATTTATACTTC
CASSIGGGLADLYF
>TRBJ2-1|15|NA|TRBV18|TRBD1
TGTGCCAGCTCACCACCACAGGGGGTAACGAATGAGCAGTTCTTC
CASSPPQGVTNEQFF
>TRBJ2-7|15|few|TRBV11-2|TRBD2
TGTGCCAGCAGCTTAGGTGCGGGGGGGCTGTACGAGCAGTACTTC
CASSLGAGGLYEQYF
>TRBJ2-2|12|NA|TRBV9|NA
TGTGCCAGCAGCGCAAGCACCGGGGAGCTGTTTTTT
CASSASTGELFF
>TRBJ1-1|14|NA|TRBV4-1|NA
TGCGCCAGCAGCCAAGTGTGGAGGAACACTGAAGCTTTCTTT
CASSQVWRNTEAFF
>TRBJ1-4|17|NA|TRBV5-1|NA
TGCGCCAGCAGCTTAAGGGGCGGGGTGGCTCCTAATGAAAAACTGTTTTTT
CASSLRGGVAPNEKLFF
>TRBJ2-3|14|NA|TRBV11-2|NA
TGTGCCAGCAGCGTTACACAGATCACAGATACGCAGTATTTT
CASSVTQITDTQYF
>TRBJ1-2|14|NA|TRBV27|NA
TGTGCCAGCAGCCACCCGTCGGGGCGGGATGGCTACACCTTC
CASSHPSGRDGYTF
>TRBJ2-3|18|NA|TRBV30|TRBD2
TGTGCCTGGAGGGTCACTAGCGGGAGGGCCTGGGGCACAGATACGCAGTATTTT
CAWRVTSGRAWGTDTQYF
>TRBJ2-5|14|few|TRBV29-1|TRBD2
TGCAGCGCCGAGGCGCTAGCGGGAGGAGAGACCCAGTACTTC
CSAEALAGGETQYF
>TRBJ1-5|15|NA|TRBV21-1|NA
TGTGCCAGCAGCAAAGATAGCGGGTTCAGTCAGCCCCAGCATTTT
CASSKDSGFSQPQHF
>TRBJ1-1|12|NA|TRBV7-2|NA
TGTGCCAGCAGTCAGGATCACACTGAAGCTTTCTTT
CASSQDHTEAFF
>TRBJ2-3|14|NA|TRBV21-1|NA
TGTGCCAGCACCGTCCCACCCCGGGGACATACGCAGTATTTT
CASTVPPRGHTQYF
>TRBJ1-5|15|NA|TRBV27|NA
TGTGCCAGCAGTTCTAGATCTTATAGCAATCAGCCCCAGCATTTT
CASSSRSYSNQPQHF
>TRBJ2-3|20|few|TRBV13|TRBD2
TGTGCCAGCAGCGGTGGGGGACTAGCGGGAGGGTGGAGGGCCACAGATACGCAGTATTTT
CASSGGGLAGGWRATDTQYF
>TRBJ1-1|12|NA|TRBV10-3|NA
TGTGCCATCAGGACGGGGGTTACTGAAGCTTTCTTT
CAIRTGVTEAFF
>TRBJ2-7|15|NA|TRBV5-6|TRBD1
TGTGCCAGCAGCGGCGGGACAGGTCCGTACTACGAGCAGTACTTC
CASSGGTGPYYEQYF
>TRBJ2-7|15|NA|TRBV4-3|TRBD2
TGCGCCAGCAGCCAAGGTTTGGGGGGGAGTTACGAGCAGTACTTC
CASSQGLGGSYEQYF
>TRBJ1-3|16|NA|TRBV4-1|NA
TGCGCCAGCAGCCAAGATCTCTCAGGGGTCGGAAACACCATATATTTT
CASSQDLSGVGNTIYF
>TRBJ2-7|14|few|TRBV30|TRBD1
TGTGCCTGGAGGCCGGGACAGGGTGGTCCAGAGCAGTACTTC
CAWRPGQGGPEQYF
>TRBJ2-7|12|NA|TRBV7-8|NA
TGTGCCAGCAGCCTTCAGACAGAGGAGCAGTACTTC
CASSLQTEEQYF
>TRBJ1-3|16|NA|TRBV29-1|TRBD1
TGCAGCGTTCGACTGACAGGGGGCTTTGCTGGAAACACCATATATTTT
CSVRLTGGFAGNTIYF
>TRBJ1-1|11|few|TRBV11-2|NA
TGTGCCAGCAGCTCCATCAATGAAGCTTTCTTT
CASSSINEAFF
>TRBJ2-2|15|few|TRBV28|NA
TGTGCCAGCAGTTTGGCGAACCCGGGACCCCGAGGGCTGTTTTTT
CASSLANPGPRGLFF
>TRBJ2-3|14|NA|TRBV6-5|NA
TGTGCCAGCGTGAAGTCTAGCGAGGCAGATACGCAGTATTTT
CASVKSSEADTQYF
>TRBJ1-1|14|medium-sized|TRBV6-5|NA
TGTGCCAGCAGTTACTCGGGAATTGGCACTGAAGCTTTCTTT
CASSYSGIGTEAFF
>TRBJ2-1|17|NA|TRBV19|NA
TGTGCCAGTAGTATGGGCTTAACAGGGAGCTCCTACAATGAGCAGTTCTTC
CASSMGLTGSSYNEQFF
>TRBJ1-1|13|NA|TRBV27|NA
TGTGCCAGCACTCTTTCAGGGAACACTGAAGCTTTCTTT
CASTLSGNTEAFF
>TRBJ2-1|15|few|TRBV10-3|TRBD1
TGTGCCATCAGCCCGGGACAGGGGACTTACAATGAGCAGTTCTTC
CAISPGQGTYNEQFF
>TRBJ1-2|14|NA|TRBV27|NA
TGTGCCAGCAGTTTATCAAAAAGGGTAATAGGCTACACCTTC
CASSLSKRVIGYTF
>TRBJ2-1|14|NA|TRBV4-2|NA
TGTGCCAGCAGCCAAGCCGGCCAGCTGGATGAGCAGTTCTTC
CASSQAGQLDEQFF
>TRBJ1-2|12|NA|TRBV6-6|TRBD1
TGTGCCAGCGCTCAGGGGGTCTATGGCTACACCTTC
CASAQGVYGYTF
>TRBJ2-1|18|NA|TRBV5-4|NA
TGTGCCAGCAGCTTGGGGTGGGGGGTCGGAAGCTCCTACAATGAGCAGTTCTTC
CASSLGWGVGSSYNEQFF
>TRBJ1-1|14|NA|TRBV9|NA
TGTGCCAGCAGCGCCCAGGGAGCAAACACTGAAGCTTTCTTT
CASSAQGANTEAFF
>TRBJ1-5|15|NA|TRBV30|TRBD1
TGTGCCTGGAATATCGGGACAGCTAGCAATCAGCCCCAGCATTTT
CAWNIGTASNQPQHF
>TRBJ2-7|13|NA|TRBV6-5|NA
TGTGCCAGCAGTTTGGGCAGTACCTACGAGCAGTACTTC
CASSLGSTYEQYF
>TRBJ2-5|16|NA|TRBV19|TRBD2
TGTGCCAGTACCTCGGGTAGCGGGGGGCGTCGAGAGACCCAGTACTTC
CASTSGSGGRRETQYF
>TRBJ1-2|13|NA|TRBV18|TRBD1
TGTGCCAGCTCACTAGGGACAGAGAGGGGGTCCACCTTC
CASSLGTERGSTF
>TRBJ1-1|14|NA|TRBV5-1|TRBD1
TGCGCCAGCAGCTTGGTCGGGGACAGCACTGAAGCTTTCTTT
CASSLVGDSTEAFF